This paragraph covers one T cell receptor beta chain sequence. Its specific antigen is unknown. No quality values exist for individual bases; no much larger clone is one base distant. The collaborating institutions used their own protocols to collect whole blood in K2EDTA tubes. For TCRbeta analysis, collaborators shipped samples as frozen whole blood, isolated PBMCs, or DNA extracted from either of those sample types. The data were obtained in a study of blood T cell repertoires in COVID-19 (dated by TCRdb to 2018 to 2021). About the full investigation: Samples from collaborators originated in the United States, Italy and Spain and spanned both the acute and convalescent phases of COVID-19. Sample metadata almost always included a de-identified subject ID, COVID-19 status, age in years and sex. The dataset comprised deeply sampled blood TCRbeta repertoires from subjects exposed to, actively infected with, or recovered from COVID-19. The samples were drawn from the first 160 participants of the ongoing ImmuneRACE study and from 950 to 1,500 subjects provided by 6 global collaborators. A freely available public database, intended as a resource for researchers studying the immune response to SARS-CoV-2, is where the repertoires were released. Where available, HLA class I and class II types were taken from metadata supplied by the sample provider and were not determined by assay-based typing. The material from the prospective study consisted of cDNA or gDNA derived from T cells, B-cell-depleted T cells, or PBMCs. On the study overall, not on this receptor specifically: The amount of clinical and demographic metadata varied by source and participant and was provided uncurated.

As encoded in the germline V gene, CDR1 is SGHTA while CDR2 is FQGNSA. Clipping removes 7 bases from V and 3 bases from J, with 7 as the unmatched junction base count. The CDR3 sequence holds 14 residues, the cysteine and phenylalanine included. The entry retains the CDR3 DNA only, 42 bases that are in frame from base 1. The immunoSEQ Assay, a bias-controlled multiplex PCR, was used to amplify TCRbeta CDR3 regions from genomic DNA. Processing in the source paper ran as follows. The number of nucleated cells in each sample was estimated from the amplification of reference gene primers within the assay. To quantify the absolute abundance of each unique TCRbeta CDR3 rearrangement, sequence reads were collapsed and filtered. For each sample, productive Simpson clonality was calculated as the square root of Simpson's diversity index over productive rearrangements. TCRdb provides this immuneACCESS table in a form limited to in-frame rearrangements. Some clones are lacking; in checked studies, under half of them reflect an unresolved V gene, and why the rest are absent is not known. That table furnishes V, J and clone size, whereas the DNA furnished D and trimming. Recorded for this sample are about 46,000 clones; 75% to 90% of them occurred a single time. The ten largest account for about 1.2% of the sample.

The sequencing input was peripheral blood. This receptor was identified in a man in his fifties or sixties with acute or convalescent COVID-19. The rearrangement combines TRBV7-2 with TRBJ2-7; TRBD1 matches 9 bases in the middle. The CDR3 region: CASKLDRGFYEQYF. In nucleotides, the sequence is TGTGCCAGCAAATTAGACAGGGGGTTCTACGAGCAGTACTTC.